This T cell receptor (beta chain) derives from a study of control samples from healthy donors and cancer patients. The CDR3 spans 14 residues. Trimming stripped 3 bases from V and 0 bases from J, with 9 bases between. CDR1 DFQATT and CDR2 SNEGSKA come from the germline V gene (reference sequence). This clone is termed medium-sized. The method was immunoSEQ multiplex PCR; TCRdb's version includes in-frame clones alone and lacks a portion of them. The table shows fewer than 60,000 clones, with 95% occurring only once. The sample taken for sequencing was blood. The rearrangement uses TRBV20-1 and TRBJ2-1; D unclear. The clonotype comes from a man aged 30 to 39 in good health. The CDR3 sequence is CSASGRNSYNEQFF. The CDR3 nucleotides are TGCAGTGCTAGTGGGCGAAACTCCTACAATGAGCAGTTCTTC.